This T cell receptor beta chain was observed in a study of vaccination and CD4 T cells after COVID-19. Study context: The study collected post-vaccine samples a median 72 days after dose two, with a range of 14 to 241. Stimulation of the cells used overlapping spike peptide pools from SARS-CoV-2 and from the common cold coronaviruses HCoV-NL63, HCoV-OC43 and HCoV-229E.

Once obtained from cultured CD4+ T cells, the DNA was sequenced using the Oncomine TCR Beta short-read assay. TCRdb used MiXCR to reprocess the PCR reads, holding one entry per CDR3 protein. The sample carries fewer than 13,000 distinct CDR3 sequences, under 60% recorded once. Turning to this clonotype: Its antigen is undetermined.

The germline gives CDR1 MNHEY, CDR2 SMNVEV (reference sequence). This CDR3 has 13 residues. Trimming left V 8 bases short and J 1 base short, with 10 bases between. Treatment here: 10-day PBMC culture with coronavirus spike peptide pools or control peptides (ViraFEST assay). The J gene is TRBJ2-3, the V gene TRBV27; D unclear. Source material: CD4+ T cells from blood, cultured in vitro. The sequence derives from a human donor who had recovered from COVID-19. The DNA for the CDR3 is TGTGCCAGCTCTGGGCTGGGCACAGATACGCAGTATTTT. This translates into CASSGLGTDTQYF.